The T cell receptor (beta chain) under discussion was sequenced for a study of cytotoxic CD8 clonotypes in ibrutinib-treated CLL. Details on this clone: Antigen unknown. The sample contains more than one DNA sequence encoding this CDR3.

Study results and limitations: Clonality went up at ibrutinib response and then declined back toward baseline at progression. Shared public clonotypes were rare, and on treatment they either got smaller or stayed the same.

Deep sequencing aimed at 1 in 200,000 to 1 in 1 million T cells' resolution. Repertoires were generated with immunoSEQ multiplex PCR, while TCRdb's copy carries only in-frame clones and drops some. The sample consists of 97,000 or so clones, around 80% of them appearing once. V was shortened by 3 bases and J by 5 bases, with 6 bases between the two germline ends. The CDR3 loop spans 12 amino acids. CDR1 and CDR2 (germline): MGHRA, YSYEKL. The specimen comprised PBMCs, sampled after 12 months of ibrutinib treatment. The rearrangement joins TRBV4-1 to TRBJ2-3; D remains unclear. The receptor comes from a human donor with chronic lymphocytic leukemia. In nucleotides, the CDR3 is TGCGCCAGCAGCCAGGTCTTAGATACGCAGTATTTT. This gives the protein CASSQVLDTQYF.